A single sample gave rise to the 4 T cell receptor beta chains below, sequenced in a study of glioma-infiltrating T cells after dendritic cell vaccination. Assay: immunoSEQ multiplex PCR; the TCRdb copy retains only in-frame clones and omits some. Of under 35,000 clones listed, 90% to 95% are singletons. This material consisted of blood, taken before dendritic cell vaccination. The receptors here all came from a human donor with glioblastoma.

The rearrangement joins TRBV5-8 to TRBJ1-5, with no clear D. V lost 1 base and J lost 8, with 10 bases in between. This CDR3 spans 13 amino acids. Germline V gene lookup returns CDR1 SGHTS and CDR2 YDEGEE. CDR3 DNA sequence: TGTGCCAGCAGCTTGTTCAGGAGGGAGCCCCAGCATTTT. This sequence encodes CASSLFRREPQHF.

The V gene is TRBV4-1, the J gene TRBJ2-1; 10 bases match TRBD2. The CDR3 is 16 residues long. Germline-derived CDR1 and CDR2 are MGHRA and YSYEKL. V dropped 0 bases and J dropped 9; count of bases not matched to a gene: 8. The CDR3 sequence is CASSQDRIAGGGEQFF. The DNA for the CDR3 is TGCGCCAGCAGCCAAGATCGGATAGCGGGGGGTGGTGAGCAGTTCTTC.

The gene calls are TRBV5-8 and TRBJ2-7, with unresolved D. Germline CDR1 is SGHTS and CDR2 is YDEGEE. Deletions cut 4 bases from V and 2 bases from J, with 10 bases between. The CDR3 runs 13 residues. The chain's CDR3 is CASSHLSPYEQYF. The DNA of the CDR3 is TGTGCCAGCAGCCACCTATCCCCCTACGAGCAGTACTTC.

The V call is TRBV6-5, the J call TRBJ2-7; TRBD2 matches 10 bases. The CDR3 has 15 amino acids. With V trimmed by 5 bases and J by 2 bases, 6 bases remained unmatched. Germline V lookup: CDR1 MNHEY, CDR2 SVGAGI. The CDR3 here is CASSPLSGGAYEQYF. The CDR3 nucleotides are TGTGCCAGCAGTCCCCTCAGCGGGGGGGCCTACGAGCAGTACTTC.